The sample holds one count of the clone carrying this TCR beta chain. The target antigen is unknown. The sample is drawn from a study of T cells in Graves' hyperthyroidism and ophthalmopathy. Researchers barred patients who had uncontrolled infection, other autoimmune disease, pregnancy or lactation. Diagnostic assessment was based on clinical symptoms, serum thyroxine and TRAb, thyroid ultrasound and orbital computed tomography. Trimming stripped 4 bases from V and 2 bases from J, with 15 bases between. The germline CDR1 and CDR2 sequences are SGHRS and YFSETQ. This CDR3 comprises 16 residues. RNA transcripts yielded amplified TCR beta CDR3 regions. HTBI primers were employed in a first-round RT-PCR of the TCR CDR3. One entry per CDR3 protein, called by TCRdb with MiXCR from the multiplex PCR reads. The table shows about 660,000 distinct CDR3 sequences, with 45% occurring only once. Notes on the study in general: Patients with ophthalmopathy were separated from those with stable hyperthyroidism by a 13 V-J model. Blood held most thyroid clonotypes expanded above 0.001 frequency.

The gene calls are TRBV5-1 and TRBJ2-2; D may be TRBD2 (6 bases). Sequenced input: peripheral blood or thyroid tissue (not recorded which). This receptor was identified in an adult man with Graves' disease, either hyperthyroidism or ophthalmopathy (not recorded which). As DNA, the CDR3 is TGCGCCAGCAGCCTCTCTGCGGGGCTTAACACCGGGGAGCTGTTTTTT. Amino acids: CASSLSAGLNTGELFF.